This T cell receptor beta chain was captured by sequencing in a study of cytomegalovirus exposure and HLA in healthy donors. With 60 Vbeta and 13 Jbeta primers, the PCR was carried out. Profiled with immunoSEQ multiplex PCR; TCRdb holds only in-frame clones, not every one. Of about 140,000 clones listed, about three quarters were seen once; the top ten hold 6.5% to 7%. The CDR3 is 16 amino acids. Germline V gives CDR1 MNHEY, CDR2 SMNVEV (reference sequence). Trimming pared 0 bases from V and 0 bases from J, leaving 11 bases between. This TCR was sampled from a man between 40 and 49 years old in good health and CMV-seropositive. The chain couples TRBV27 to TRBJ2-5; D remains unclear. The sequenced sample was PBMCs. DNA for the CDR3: TGTGCCAGCAGTTTATCGGTCAGATTGTACCAAGAGACCCAGTACTTC. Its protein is CASSLSVRLYQETQYF.